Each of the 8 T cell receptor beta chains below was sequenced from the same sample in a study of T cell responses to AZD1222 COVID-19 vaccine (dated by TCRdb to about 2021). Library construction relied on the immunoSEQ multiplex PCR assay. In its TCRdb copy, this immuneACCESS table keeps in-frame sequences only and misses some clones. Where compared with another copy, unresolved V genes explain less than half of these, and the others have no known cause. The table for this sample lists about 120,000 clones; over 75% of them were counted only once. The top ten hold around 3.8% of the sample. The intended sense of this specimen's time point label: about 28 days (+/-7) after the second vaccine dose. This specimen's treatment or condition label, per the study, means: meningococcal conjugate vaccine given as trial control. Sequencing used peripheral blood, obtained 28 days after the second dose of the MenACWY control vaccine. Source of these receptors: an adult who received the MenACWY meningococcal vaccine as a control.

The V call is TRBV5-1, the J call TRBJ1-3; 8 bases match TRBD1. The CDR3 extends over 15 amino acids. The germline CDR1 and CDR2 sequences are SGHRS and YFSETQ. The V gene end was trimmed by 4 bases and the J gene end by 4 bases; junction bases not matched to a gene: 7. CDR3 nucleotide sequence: TGCGCCAGCAGCCCTCAGGGGGCGCTCGGAAACACCATATATTTT. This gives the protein CASSPQGALGNTIYF.

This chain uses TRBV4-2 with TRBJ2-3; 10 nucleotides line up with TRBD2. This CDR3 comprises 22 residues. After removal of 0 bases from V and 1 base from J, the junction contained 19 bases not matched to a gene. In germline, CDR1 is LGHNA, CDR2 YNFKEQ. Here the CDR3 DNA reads TGTGCCAGCAGCCAAGAGCATCTCAGGCTAGCGGGGGCGACTTTTGGCACAGATACGCAGTATTTT. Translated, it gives CASSQEHLRLAGATFGTDTQYF.

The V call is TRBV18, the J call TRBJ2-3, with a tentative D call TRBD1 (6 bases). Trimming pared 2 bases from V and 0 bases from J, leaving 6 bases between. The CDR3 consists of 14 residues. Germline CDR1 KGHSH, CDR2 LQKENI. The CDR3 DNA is TGTGCCAGCTCACCAGACAGGAGCACAGATACGCAGTATTTT. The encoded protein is CASSPDRSTDTQYF.

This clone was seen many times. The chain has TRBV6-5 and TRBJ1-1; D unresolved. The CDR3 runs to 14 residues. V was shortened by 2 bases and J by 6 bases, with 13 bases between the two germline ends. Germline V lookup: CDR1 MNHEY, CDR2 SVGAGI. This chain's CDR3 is CASSYGYTGSEAFF. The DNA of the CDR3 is TGTGCCAGCAGTTACGGGTATACGGGCTCTGAAGCTTTCTTT.

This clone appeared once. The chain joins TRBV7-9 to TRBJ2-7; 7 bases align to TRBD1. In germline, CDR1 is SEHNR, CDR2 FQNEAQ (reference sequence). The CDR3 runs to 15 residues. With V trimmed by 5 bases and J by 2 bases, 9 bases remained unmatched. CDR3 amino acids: CASSVTGTDPYEQYF. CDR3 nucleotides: TGTGCCAGCAGCGTTACCGGGACAGACCCCTACGAGCAGTACTTC.

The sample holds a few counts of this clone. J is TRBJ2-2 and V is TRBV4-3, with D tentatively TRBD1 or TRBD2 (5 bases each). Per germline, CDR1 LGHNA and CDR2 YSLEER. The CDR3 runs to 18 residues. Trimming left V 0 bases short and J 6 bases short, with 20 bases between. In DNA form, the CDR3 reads TGCGCCAGCAGCCAAGATCTGCAGAGGGGTCTATCCTCCGGGGAGCTGTTTTTT. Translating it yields CASSQDLQRGLSSGELFF.

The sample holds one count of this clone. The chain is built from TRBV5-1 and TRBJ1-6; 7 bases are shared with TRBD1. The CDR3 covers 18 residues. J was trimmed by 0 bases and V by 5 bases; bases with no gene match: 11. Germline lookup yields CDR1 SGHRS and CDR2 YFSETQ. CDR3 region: CASRRGTAGGSYNSPLHF. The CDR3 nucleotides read TGCGCCAGCAGACGAGGGACAGCCGGCGGCTCCTATAATTCACCCCTCCACTTT.

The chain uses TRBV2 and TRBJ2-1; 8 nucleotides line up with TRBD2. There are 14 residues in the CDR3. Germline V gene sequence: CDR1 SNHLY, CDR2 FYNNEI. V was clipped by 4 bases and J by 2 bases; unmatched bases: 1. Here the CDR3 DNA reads TGTGCCAGCAGTGGACTAGCGACCTACAATGAGCAGTTCTTC. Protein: CASSGLATYNEQFF.